This TCR beta chain is drawn from a study of spatial heterogeneity in lung cancer. At the level of the study: Samples were donated by 72 untreated early-stage non-small cell lung cancer patients. The study's findings and limits: TCRs found ubiquitously expanded in tumor appeared in blood more at resection than at follow-up.

Germline loops: CDR1 ENHRY, CDR2 SYGVKD. Trimming shortened V by 6 bases and J by 8 bases, and 16 bases separated the two germline ends. CDR3 length equals 14 residues. The sample holds many counts of this clonotype. Its antigen is not identified. Carried by each TCR cDNA molecule was a unique molecular identifier. Each CDR3 protein is one row after TCRdb ran MiXCR on the 5' RACE reads. There are approximately 50,000 distinct CDR3 sequences in the sample; roughly 7.4% occur only once, and roughly 35% lies in the top ten. Time point reported: blood at routine non-recurrence follow-up after resection. From tumor, nontumor lung or frozen PBMC, whole RNA was taken unsorted for sequencing.

V usage is TRBV10-3 and J usage is TRBJ1-4, with D maybe TRBD1 (6 bases). The sample here was PBMCs, taken at follow-up. This TCR was recovered from a female donor with early-stage non-small cell lung cancer. The CDR3 coding sequence is TGTGCCATCAGCCAACAGGGCTTGGACGAAAAACTGTTTTTT. Protein sequence: CAISQQGLDEKLFF.